A selection of T cell receptor beta chains follows, all from one sample in a study of Ad26.COV2.S vaccination and SARS-CoV-2 variants. The repertoire was sequenced with immunoSEQ multiplex PCR; TCRdb's copy has only in-frame clones and lacks some. Among some 240,000 clones listed, 87% were seen once. Source: peripheral blood, taken in a trial of Ad26.COV2.S vaccine versus placebo. Receptor source: a person between 18 and 65 years old who received the Ad26.COV2.S COVID-19 vaccine or a placebo. Each CDR3 is given with its conserved first and last residue. Each record gives: V gene, clone size, D gene, CDR3 length, J gene, CDR3 DNA, CDR3 protein. A D gene is named only where the DNA matches it firmly. Not every row has a clone size; where given, it reads once, few, many or a size class.

V gene: TRBV5-5
clone size: .
D gene: .
CDR3 length: 13
J gene: TRBJ1-5
CDR3 DNA: TGTGCCTGCTCGGGCCAGTTAGGGCAGCCCCAGCATTTT
CDR3 protein: CACSGQLGQPQHF

V gene: TRBV6-5
clone size: .
D gene: .
CDR3 length: 12
J gene: TRBJ1-1
CDR3 DNA: TGTGCCAGCAGAGGGGTATTGACTGAAGCTTTCTTT
CDR3 protein: CASRGVLTEAFF

V gene: TRBV13
clone size: .
D gene: .
CDR3 length: 16
J gene: TRBJ2-2
CDR3 DNA: TGTGCCAGCAGCTTAGTGCGAACCTCGAACACCGGGGAGCTGTTTTTT
CDR3 protein: CASSLVRTSNTGELFF

V gene: TRBV18
clone size: .
D gene: .
CDR3 length: 15
J gene: TRBJ1-2
CDR3 DNA: TGTGCCAGCTCACCCCGGACAGATAATAGTTATGGCTACACCTTC
CDR3 protein: CASSPRTDNSYGYTF

V gene: TRBV5-1
clone size: .
D gene: TRBD2
CDR3 length: 15
J gene: TRBJ2-2
CDR3 DNA: TGCGCCAGCAGCCCTAGCGGGAGCGAGACCGGGGAGCTGTTTTTT
CDR3 protein: CASSPSGSETGELFF

V gene: TRBV24-1
clone size: once
D gene: TRBD2
CDR3 length: 17
J gene: TRBJ2-2
CDR3 DNA: TGTGCCACCAGTGGACTTTGGCGGGAGGGAAGCACCGGGGAGCTGTTTTTT
CDR3 protein: CATSGLWREGSTGELFF

V gene: TRBV11-3
clone size: .
D gene: TRBD2
CDR3 length: 16
J gene: TRBJ2-2
CDR3 DNA: TGTGCCAGCAGCCAGAGACTAGCGGGAGGCGGCGGGGAGCTGTTTTTT
CDR3 protein: CASSQRLAGGGGELFF

V gene: TRBV25-1
clone size: once
D gene: TRBD2
CDR3 length: 15
J gene: TRBJ2-5
CDR3 DNA: TGTGCCAGCAGTCCTTCTACTAGCGGCCAAGAGACCCAGTACTTC
CDR3 protein: CASSPSTSGQETQYF

V gene: TRBV24-1
clone size: .
D gene: TRBD2
CDR3 length: 15
J gene: TRBJ2-1
CDR3 DNA: TGTGCCACCAGTGAAGAGATCCGCGGGGAGGGTGAGCAGTTCTTC
CDR3 protein: CATSEEIRGEGEQFF

V gene: TRBV10-3
clone size: .
D gene: .
CDR3 length: 11
J gene: TRBJ2-5
CDR3 DNA: TGTGCCATCAGTGACCTAGAGACCCAGTACTTC
CDR3 protein: CAISDLETQYF

V gene: TRBV29-1
clone size: .
D gene: .
CDR3 length: 13
J gene: TRBJ1-1
CDR3 DNA: TGCAGCGTTTATACAGGGTCGCGGACTGAAGCTTTCTTT
CDR3 protein: CSVYTGSRTEAFF

V gene: TRBV6-5
clone size: .
D gene: TRBD2
CDR3 length: 16
J gene: TRBJ2-7
CDR3 DNA: TGTGCCAGCAGTTCCCACCGACTAGCGGGGAACTACGAGCAGTACTTC
CDR3 protein: CASSSHRLAGNYEQYF

V gene: TRBV7-9
clone size: once
D gene: .
CDR3 length: 14
J gene: TRBJ2-5
CDR3 DNA: TGTGCCAGCAGCCTTTGGACAAGCCAAGAGACCCAGTACTTC
CDR3 protein: CASSLWTSQETQYF

V gene: TRBV20-1
clone size: .
D gene: TRBD1
CDR3 length: 16
J gene: TRBJ1-5
CDR3 DNA: TGCAGTGCTAGTCAGGGGGCCTCGTACTACAATCAGCCCCAGCATTTT
CDR3 protein: CSASQGASYYNQPQHF

V gene: TRBV5-1
clone size: .
D gene: .
CDR3 length: 15
J gene: TRBJ2-1
CDR3 DNA: TGCGCCAGCAGCTTTGGGGAGTTTACCCACAATGAGCAGTTCTTC
CDR3 protein: CASSFGEFTHNEQFF

V gene: TRBV7-6
clone size: .
D gene: .
CDR3 length: 15
J gene: TRBJ2-3
CDR3 DNA: TGTGCCAGCAGCTTAGGACTAGTGGGCACAGATACGCAGTATTTT
CDR3 protein: CASSLGLVGTDTQYF

V gene: TRBV14
clone size: .
D gene: TRBD1
CDR3 length: 14
J gene: TRBJ2-3
CDR3 DNA: TGTGCCAGCAGTAAGAGGACAGGGGAAAGTGCGCAGTATTTT
CDR3 protein: CASSKRTGESAQYF

V gene: TRBV3-1/TRBV3-2
clone size: .
D gene: .
CDR3 length: 13
J gene: TRBJ1-2
CDR3 DNA: TGTGCCAGCAGCCAAGATCGGGGGTATGGCTACACCTTC
CDR3 protein: CASSQDRGYGYTF

V gene: TRBV4-3
clone size: once
D gene: .
CDR3 length: 15
J gene: TRBJ1-1
CDR3 DNA: TGCGCCAGCAGCCAATCTTTAATGCCAACCCCTGAAGCTTTCTTT
CDR3 protein: CASSQSLMPTPEAFF

V gene: TRBV6-6
clone size: .
D gene: .
CDR3 length: 13
J gene: TRBJ1-2
CDR3 DNA: TGTGCCAGCAGCGAATTCGACGGCTATGGCTACACCTTC
CDR3 protein: CASSEFDGYGYTF

V gene: TRBV15
clone size: .
D gene: .
CDR3 length: 15
J gene: TRBJ2-7
CDR3 DNA: TGTGCCACCAGCAGAGGACGAGGGGGGGCCTACGAGCAGTACTTC
CDR3 protein: CATSRGRGGAYEQYF

V gene: TRBV9
clone size: .
D gene: TRBD2
CDR3 length: 15
J gene: TRBJ2-1
CDR3 DNA: TGTGCCAGCAGCGCTGGAGGACTAGCGGTTGTAGAGCAGTTCTTC
CDR3 protein: CASSAGGLAVVEQFF

V gene: TRBV7-2
clone size: .
D gene: .
CDR3 length: 14
J gene: TRBJ1-5
CDR3 DNA: TGTGCCAGCAGCTTAGGGGGGGGCAATCAGCCCCAGCATTTT
CDR3 protein: CASSLGGGNQPQHF

V gene: TRBV11-2
clone size: .
D gene: TRBD2
CDR3 length: 17
J gene: TRBJ2-1
CDR3 DNA: TGTGCCAGCAGCTTAGACCGGGGACTAGCGGGAGGCCATGAGCAGTTCTTC
CDR3 protein: CASSLDRGLAGGHEQFF

V gene: TRBV19
clone size: once
D gene: TRBD1
CDR3 length: 18
J gene: TRBJ1-5
CDR3 DNA: TGTGCCAGTAGTCCAAGGGGACAGGGGGCGCCGAGCAATCAGCCCCAGCATTTT
CDR3 protein: CASSPRGQGAPSNQPQHF

V gene: TRBV4-1
clone size: .
D gene: .
CDR3 length: 15
J gene: TRBJ1-3
CDR3 DNA: TGCGCCTCCTCCGGTGGGGGCGCACCCGGAAACACCATATATTTT
CDR3 protein: CASSGGGAPGNTIYF

V gene: TRBV19
clone size: .
D gene: .
CDR3 length: 11
J gene: TRBJ1-2
CDR3 DNA: TGTGCCAGTAGTGGACGTGATGGCTACACCTTC
CDR3 protein: CASSGRDGYTF

V gene: TRBV27
clone size: .
D gene: .
CDR3 length: 15
J gene: TRBJ1-2
CDR3 DNA: .
CDR3 protein: CASSFGEGGYYGYTF

V gene: TRBV9
clone size: .
D gene: .
CDR3 length: 13
J gene: TRBJ2-3
CDR3 DNA: TGTGCCAGCAGCGTAGAGGGGGGTTATACGCAGTATTTT
CDR3 protein: CASSVEGGYTQYF

V gene: TRBV18
clone size: .
D gene: .
CDR3 length: 15
J gene: TRBJ1-2
CDR3 DNA: TGTGCCAGCTCACCGAGGGTGGAGAGGCTATATGGCTACACCTTC
CDR3 protein: CASSPRVERLYGYTF

V gene: TRBV7-3
clone size: .
D gene: TRBD1
CDR3 length: 15
J gene: TRBJ2-2
CDR3 DNA: TGTGCCAGCAGGCAAGGGGACAGAAACACCGGGGAGCTGTTTTTT
CDR3 protein: CASRQGDRNTGELFF

V gene: TRBV7-9
clone size: .
D gene: TRBD2
CDR3 length: 15
J gene: TRBJ2-2
CDR3 DNA: TGTGCCAGCAGCGATGCTAGCGGAGCGACCGGGGAGCTATTTTTT
CDR3 protein: CASSDASGATGELFF

V gene: TRBV19
clone size: .
D gene: .
CDR3 length: 16
J gene: TRBJ2-1
CDR3 DNA: TGTGCCAGTAGCTCTCTAGCGATAGTCTCCTACAATGAGCAGTTCTTC
CDR3 protein: CASSSLAIVSYNEQFF